The sequence of this T cell receptor (beta chain) was determined in a study of CD8 T cells in ankylosing spondylitis. Germline CDR1 SGHRS, CDR2 YFSETQ. The CDR3 extends over 14 amino acids. Trimming pared 2 bases from V and 4 bases from J, leaving 12 bases between. Notes on the study in general: Those disease-linked clones were CD8+; they were also relatively rare in peripheral blood. A motif of 7 to 9 highly homologous TCR beta variants was seen as apparently characteristic of ankylosing spondylitis blood. Matched ankylosing spondylitis synovial fluid reportedly contained a significantly enriched population of disease-linked clones.

Quantitative 5'-RACE with molecular barcodes produced the TCR beta libraries. TCRdb passed the 5' RACE reads through MiXCR, listing each CDR3 protein once. The data show roughly 250,000 distinct CDR3 sequences, with 7.5% to 9% seen just once and approximately 6.2% held by the top ten. The sample holds many counts of this clonotype. The antigen is unknown. The clonotype comes from a male donor with ankylosing spondylitis or in good health (not recorded which). This chain connects TRBV5-1 to TRBJ2-5; D possibly corresponds to TRBD1 (5 bases). Specimen: blood, either unsorted or a sorted T cell fraction (not recorded which). The chain's CDR3 is CASSLAGLVETQYF. CDR3 bases: TGCGCCAGCAGCTTAGCAGGGTTGGTAGAGACCCAGTACTTC.